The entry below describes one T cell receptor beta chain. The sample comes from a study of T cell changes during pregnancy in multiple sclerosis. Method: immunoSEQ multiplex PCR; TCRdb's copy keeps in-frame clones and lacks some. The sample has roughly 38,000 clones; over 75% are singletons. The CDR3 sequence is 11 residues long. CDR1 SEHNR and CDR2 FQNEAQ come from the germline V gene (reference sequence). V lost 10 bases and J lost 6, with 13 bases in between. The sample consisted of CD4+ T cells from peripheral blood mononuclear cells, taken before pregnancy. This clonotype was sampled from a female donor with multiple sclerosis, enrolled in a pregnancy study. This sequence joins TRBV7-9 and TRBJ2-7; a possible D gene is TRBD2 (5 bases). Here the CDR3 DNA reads TGTGCCACCCGAAAGGAGGTCGAGCAGTACTTC. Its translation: CATRKEVEQYF.